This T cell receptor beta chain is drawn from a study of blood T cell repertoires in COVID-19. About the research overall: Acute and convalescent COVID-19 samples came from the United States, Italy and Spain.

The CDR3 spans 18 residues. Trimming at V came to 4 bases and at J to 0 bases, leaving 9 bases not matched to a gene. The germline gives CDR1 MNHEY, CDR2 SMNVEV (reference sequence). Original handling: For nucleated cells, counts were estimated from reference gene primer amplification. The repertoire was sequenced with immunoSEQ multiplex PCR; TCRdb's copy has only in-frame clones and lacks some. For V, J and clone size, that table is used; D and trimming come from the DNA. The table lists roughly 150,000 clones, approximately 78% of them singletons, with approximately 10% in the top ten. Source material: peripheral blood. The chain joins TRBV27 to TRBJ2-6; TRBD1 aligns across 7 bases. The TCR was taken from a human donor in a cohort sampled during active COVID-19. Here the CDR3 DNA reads TGTGCCAGCAGTTCCTCAGGGGGAAGAAGCTCTGGGGCCAACGTCCTGACTTTC. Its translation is CASSSSGGRSSGANVLTF.